This is a list of T cell receptor beta chains from one sample in a study of T cell responses to AZD1222 COVID-19 vaccine. TCRdb keeps only in-frame clones here, not all; method: immunoSEQ multiplex PCR. Of 92,000 or so clones listed, under 90% are singletons. Sequenced material: peripheral blood, taken on day 0 of AZD1222 vaccination. The receptors were sampled from an adult in good health. The CDR3 runs from the conserved cysteine through the conserved F or W. Fields, in order: J gene, clone size, V gene, D gene, CDR3 protein, CDR3 DNA. The D gene is left open where the match is weak. For some rows the clone size is stated as once, few or many, or as a class when expanded; others skip it.

TRBJ2-1 once TRBV7-7 - CASSLRQSSYNEQFF TGTGCTAGCAGCTTACGCCAGAGCTCCTACAATGAGCAGTTCTTC
TRBJ2-1 - TRBV11-2 - CASRSIPRRSYNEQFF TGTGCCAGCAGATCAATCCCTAGGAGGTCCTACAATGAGCAGTTCTTC
TRBJ1-1 - TRBV4-1 TRBD1 CASSQEPGTANTEAFF TGCGCCAGCAGCCAAGAACCCGGGACAGCGAACACTGAAGCTTTCTTT
TRBJ2-7 - TRBV4-3 - CASSQGIQRPSYEQYF TGCGCCAGCAGCCAAGGTATCCAGCGTCCCTCCTACGAGCAGTACTTC
TRBJ2-3 - TRBV3-1/TRBV3-2 - CASSHSSTDTQYF TGTGCCAGCAGCCACTCCAGCACAGATACGCAGTATTTT
TRBJ2-4 - TRBV5-3 - CARSWGWLGGINIQYF TGTGCCAGAAGCTGGGGTTGGCTCGGGGGTATCAACATTCAGTACTTC
TRBJ1-6 - TRBV6-1 - CASSEEAAPYNSPLHF TGTGCCAGCAGTGAAGAGGCGGCCCCCTATAATTCACCCCTCCACTTT
TRBJ1-2 - TRBV28 TRBD1 CASNPPGQGFDYGYTF TGTGCCAGCAACCCTCCGGGACAGGGTTTCGACTATGGCTACACCTTC
TRBJ2-5 once TRBV28 - CASSRGRGETQYF TGTGCCAGCAGCAGGGGGCGGGGGGAGACCCAGTACTTC
TRBJ2-3 - TRBV3-1/TRBV3-2 TRBD2 CASRHERDSTDTQYF TGTGCCAGCAGACATGAGCGGGACTCCACAGATACGCAGTATTTT
TRBJ2-5 - TRBV5-1 TRBD1 CASSGRQGLSGETQYF TGCGCCAGCAGCGGGCGACAGGGCCTTTCGGGAGAGACCCAGTACTTC
TRBJ2-7 - TRBV4-2 - CASSHSQEGHNEQYF TGTGCCAGCAGCCACAGTCAGGAGGGCCACAACGAGCAGTACTTC
TRBJ1-2 - TRBV14 - CASSPPGRADYGYTF TGTGCCAGCAGCCCCCCGGGACGTGCGGACTATGGCTACACCTTC
TRBJ1-1 - TRBV11-2 - CASSLEVRDVAFF TGTGCCAGCAGCTTAGAGGTTCGGGACGTAGCTTTCTTT
TRBJ2-7 - TRBV4-1 TRBD1 CASSHTTGGPSYEQYF TGCGCCAGCAGCCACACGACAGGGGGCCCCTCCTACGAGCAGTACTTC
TRBJ1-5 - TRBV6-5 - CASSLGQGVHQPQHF TGTGCCAGCAGTTTGGGACAAGGGGTCCATCAGCCCCAGCATTTT
TRBJ1-6 - TRBV7-3 - CASSQGLGSSPLHF TGTGCCAGCAGTCAAGGCCTCGGGAGCTCACCCCTCCACTTT
TRBJ2-2 - TRBV14 - CASSQVGAPTGELFF TGTGCCAGCAGCCAAGTTGGCGCGCCCACCGGGGAGCTGTTTTTT
TRBJ1-5 - TRBV30 TRBD1 CAWSLGQGHQPQHF TGTGCCTGGAGTCTCGGACAGGGCCATCAGCCCCAGCATTTT
TRBJ1-1 - TRBV6-6 - CASSYSLGLTEAFF TGTGCCAGCAGTTACTCACTTGGGCTCACTGAAGCTTTCTTT
TRBJ2-5 - TRBV5-1 TRBD2 CASSFLASGRVQETQYF TGCGCCAGCAGCTTTCTGGCTAGCGGGAGAGTTCAAGAGACCCAGTACTTC
TRBJ1-2 - TRBV28 TRBD1 CASSSIWTGGTYGYTF TGTGCCAGCAGTTCCATTTGGACAGGGGGAACCTATGGCTACACCTTC
TRBJ2-2 - TRBV5-8 TRBD2 CASSPFRTRLNTGELFF TGTGCCAGCAGCCCCTTTAGGACTAGGCTCAACACCGGGGAGCTGTTTTTT
TRBJ2-1 once TRBV12-3/TRBV12-4 - CASSLGRIQFF TGTGCCAGCAGTTTGGGTAGAATCCAGTTCTTC
TRBJ1-2 few TRBV4-3 - CASSQAYETSSYGYTF TGCGCCAGCAGCCAAGCCTACGAGACATCCTCCTATGGCTACACCTTC
TRBJ1-4 - TRBV20-1 - CSAGTNEKLFF TGCAGTGCTGGAACTAATGAAAAACTGTTTTTT
TRBJ2-7 - TRBV29-1 - CSVVRAEGTYEQYF TGCAGCGTTGTAAGGGCGGAGGGAACCTACGAGCAGTACTTC
TRBJ2-2 - TRBV28 TRBD2 CASSVTGRANTGELFF TGTGCCAGCAGCGTGACCGGGAGGGCGAACACCGGGGAGCTGTTTTTT
TRBJ1-6 - TRBV28 TRBD1 CASSPRDRGNSPLHF TGTGCCAGCAGTCCGCGGGACAGGGGAAACTCACCCCTCCACTTT
TRBJ2-7 once TRBV18 TRBD1 CASSPVTGGSDEQYF TGTGCCAGCTCACCAGTCACAGGGGGCTCGGACGAGCAGTACTTC
TRBJ2-1 - TRBV6-2/TRBV6-3 TRBD2 CASGPWTSGYNEQFF TGTGCCAGCGGCCCTTGGACTAGCGGTTACAATGAGCAGTTCTTC
TRBJ2-1 - TRBV19 TRBD1 CASSTRVTGTASYNEQFF TGTGCCAGTAGTACCCGAGTCACCGGGACAGCCTCCTACAATGAGCAGTTCTTC
TRBJ2-3 - TRBV13 TRBD1 CASSPTGLHSGDTQYF TGTGCCAGCAGCCCGACAGGGTTGCACTCGGGGGATACGCAGTATTTT
TRBJ2-7 - TRBV19 TRBD2 CASSEASGAYEQYF TGTGCCAGTAGTGAGGCTAGCGGCGCCTACGAGCAGTACTTC
TRBJ1-4 - TRBV10-2 - CASRAVGTNEKLFF TGCGCCAGCAGGGCAGTGGGAACTAATGAAAAACTGTTTTTT
TRBJ1-5 - TRBV19 TRBD1 CATTDRGRDSNQPQHF TGTGCCACCACGGACAGGGGAAGGGATAGCAATCAGCCCCAGCATTTT
TRBJ1-2 - TRBV7-2 TRBD1 CASSLVSGQVNYGYTF TGTGCCAGCAGCTTAGTGTCCGGACAGGTTAACTATGGCTACACCTTC
TRBJ2-1 once TRBV5-1 - CASSLDGPYPYNEQFF TGCGCCAGCAGCTTGGATGGGCCCTACCCCTACAATGAGCAGTTCTTC
TRBJ2-3 - TRBV20-1 - CSATYADTQYF TGCAGTGCCACCTATGCAGATACGCAGTATTTT
TRBJ2-7 - TRBV18 - CASSAQSYEQYF TGTGCCAGCTCAGCCCAGTCCTACGAGCAGTACTTC
TRBJ2-7 - TRBV9 - CASSTGAQRSLSEQYF TGTGCCAGCAGCACCGGGGCCCAGCGGAGTTTGTCCGAGCAGTACTTC
TRBJ1-4 - TRBV7-2 - CASSRPDIRGEKLFF TGTGCCAGCAGCCGCCCCGACATAAGGGGCGAAAAACTGTTTTTT